The next 7 T cell receptor beta chains were all read from a single sample in a study of blood T cell repertoires in COVID-19. Using immunoSEQ multiplex PCR, the repertoire was profiled, and TCRdb retains in-frame clones only, with some absent. The sample holds about 170,000 clones, roughly 90% seen once. The material sequenced was peripheral blood. These receptors all come from a man in his sixties with acute or convalescent COVID-19.

The V call is TRBV4-2, the J call TRBJ2-1; TRBD1 agrees at 9 bases. CDR1 LGHNA and CDR2 YNFKEQ come from the germline V gene. Losses at the gene ends were 0 bases for V and 4 bases for J; bases not matched to a gene: 1. The CDR3 totals 15 residues. CDR3 coding DNA: TGTGCCAGCAGCCAAGATGGACAGGGGTACAATGAGCAGTTCTTC. This translates into CASSQDGQGYNEQFF.

CDR3 protein: CASSPTPQGTNSPLHF. The CDR3 region has the DNA TGCGCCAGCAGCCCGACACCTCAGGGTACTAATTCACCCCTCCACTTT. This chain joins TRBV5-1 and TRBJ1-6, with D maybe TRBD1 (5 bases). The CDR3 covers 16 residues. V lost 4 bases and J lost 6, with 17 bases in between. Germline loops: CDR1 SGHRS, CDR2 YFSETQ.

The genes are TRBV3-1 (or the pseudogene TRBV3-2) and TRBJ2-7, with no clear D. Germline CDR1 reads LGHDT; CDR2 reads YNNKEL (reference sequence). The V gene lost 4 bases and the J gene lost 0 bases, with 7 bases spanning the gap. The CDR3 runs to 13 residues. The CDR3 DNA reads TGTGCCAGCAGCCTACAGAGCTCCTACGAGCAGTACTTC. It codes for CASSLQSSYEQYF.

CDR3 sequence reads: CAISPQALYGYTF. The CDR3 DNA reads TGTGCCATCTCCCCGCAGGCCTTATATGGCTACACCTTC. This rearrangement joins TRBV10-3 to TRBJ1-2; D is unresolved. CDR1 and CDR2 (germline): ENHRY, SYGVKD. The CDR3 has 13 residues. The V end lost 8 bases, the J end lost 5 bases, and 15 bases lay between the germline ends.

The genes are TRBV27 and TRBJ2-2; D unresolved. The CDR3 totals 14 residues. Germline CDR1 and CDR2: MNHEY and SMNVEV (reference sequence). V was shortened by 4 bases and J by 1 base, with 7 bases between the two germline ends. CDR3 in DNA: TGTGCCAGCAGTTGGCAGGAGAACACCGGGGAGCTGTTTTTT. This encodes CASSWQENTGELFF.

The chain is built from TRBV6-1 and TRBJ1-4, with D perhaps matching TRBD1 (6 bases). The CDR3 extends over 16 amino acids. V dropped 4 bases and J dropped 2 bases, with 14 bases sitting between them. CDR1 and CDR2 (germline): MNHNS, SASEGT. CDR3 residues: CASSVGIGQTNEKLFF. For the CDR3, the DNA is TGTGCCAGCAGTGTCGGTATTGGACAGACTAATGAAAAACTGTTTTTT.

The chain links TRBV11-3 to TRBJ1-2, with TRBD1 as a possible D gene (5 bases). The CDR3 is 14 residues long. The germline gives CDR1 SGHNT, CDR2 YENEEA. The ends were cut back, 0 bases at V and 8 bases at J, with 13 bases in the middle. The chain's CDR3 is CASSLDGTGAGYTF. CDR3 sequence (DNA): TGTGCCAGCAGCTTAGATGGAACAGGCGCGGGCTACACCTTC.